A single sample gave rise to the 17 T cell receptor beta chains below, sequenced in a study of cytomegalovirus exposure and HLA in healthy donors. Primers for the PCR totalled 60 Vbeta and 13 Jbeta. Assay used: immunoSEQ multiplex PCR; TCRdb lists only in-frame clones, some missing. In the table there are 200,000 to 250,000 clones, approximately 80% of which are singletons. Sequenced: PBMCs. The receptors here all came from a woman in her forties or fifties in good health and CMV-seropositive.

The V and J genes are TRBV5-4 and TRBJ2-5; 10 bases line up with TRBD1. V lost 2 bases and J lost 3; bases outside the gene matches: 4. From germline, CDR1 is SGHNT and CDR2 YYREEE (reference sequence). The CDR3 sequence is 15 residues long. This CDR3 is CASSLSGTGEETQYF. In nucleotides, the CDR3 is TGTGCCAGCAGCTTATCCGGGACAGGGGAAGAGACCCAGTACTTC.

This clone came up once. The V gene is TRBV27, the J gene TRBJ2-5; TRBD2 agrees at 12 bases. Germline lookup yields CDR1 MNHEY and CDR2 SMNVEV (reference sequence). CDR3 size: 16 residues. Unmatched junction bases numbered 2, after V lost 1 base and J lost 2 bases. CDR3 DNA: TGTGCCAGCAGTTTATATCTAGCGGGGGGGCAAGAGACCCAGTACTTC. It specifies CASSLYLAGGQETQYF.

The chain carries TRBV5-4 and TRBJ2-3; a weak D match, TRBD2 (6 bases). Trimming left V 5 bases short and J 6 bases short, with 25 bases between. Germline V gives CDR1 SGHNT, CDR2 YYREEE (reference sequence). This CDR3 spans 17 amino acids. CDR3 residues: CASSRTGTSRAADTQYF. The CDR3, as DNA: TGTGCCAGCAGTAGAACCGGGACTTCTCGAGCAGCGGATACGCAGTATTTT.

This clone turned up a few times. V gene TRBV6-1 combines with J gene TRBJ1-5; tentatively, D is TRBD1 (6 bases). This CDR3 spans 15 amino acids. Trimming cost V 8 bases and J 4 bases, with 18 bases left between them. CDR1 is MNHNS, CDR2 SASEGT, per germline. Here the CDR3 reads CASSRGRGPNQPQHF. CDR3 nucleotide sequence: TGTGCCAGCTCCAGGGGAAGAGGGCCTAATCAGCCCCAGCATTTT.

The CDR3 protein is CASSWGASGDSYEQYF. CDR3 sequence (DNA): TGTGCCAGCAGCTGGGGGGCTAGCGGGGATTCCTACGAGCAGTACTTC. The J gene is TRBJ2-5, the V gene TRBV7-9; 9 bases match TRBD2. Gene TRBJ2-7 matches the end of the DNA better, so the J call may be wrong. Germline CDR1 SEHNR, CDR2 FQNEAQ (reference sequence). This CDR3 comprises 16 residues.

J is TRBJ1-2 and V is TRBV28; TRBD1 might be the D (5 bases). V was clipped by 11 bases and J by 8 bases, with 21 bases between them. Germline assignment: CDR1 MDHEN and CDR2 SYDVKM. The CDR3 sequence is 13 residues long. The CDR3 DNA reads TGTGCCGGGGGAGGCCGCTACCTAGGGGGCTACACCTTC. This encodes CAGGGRYLGGYTF.

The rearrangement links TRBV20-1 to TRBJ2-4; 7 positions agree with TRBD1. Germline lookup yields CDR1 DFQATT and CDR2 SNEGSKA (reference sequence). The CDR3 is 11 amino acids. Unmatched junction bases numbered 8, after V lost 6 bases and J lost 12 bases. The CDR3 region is CSAKGQATQYF. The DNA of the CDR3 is TGCAGTGCCAAAGGACAGGCGACTCAGTACTTC.

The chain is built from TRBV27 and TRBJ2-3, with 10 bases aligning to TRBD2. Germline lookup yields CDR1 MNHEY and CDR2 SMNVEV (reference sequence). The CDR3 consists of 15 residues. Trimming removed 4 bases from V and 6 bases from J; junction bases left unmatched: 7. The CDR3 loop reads CASSSIAGGRDTQYF. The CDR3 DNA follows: TGTGCCAGCAGTTCCATAGCGGGGGGCCGGGATACGCAGTATTTT.

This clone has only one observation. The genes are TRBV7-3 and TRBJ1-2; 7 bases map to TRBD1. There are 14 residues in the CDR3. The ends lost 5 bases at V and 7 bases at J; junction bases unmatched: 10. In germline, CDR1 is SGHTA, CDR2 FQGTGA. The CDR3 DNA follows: TGTGCCAGCAGCCCCCAAGGGGGCGCCGGTGGCTACACCTTC. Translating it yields CASSPQGGAGGYTF.

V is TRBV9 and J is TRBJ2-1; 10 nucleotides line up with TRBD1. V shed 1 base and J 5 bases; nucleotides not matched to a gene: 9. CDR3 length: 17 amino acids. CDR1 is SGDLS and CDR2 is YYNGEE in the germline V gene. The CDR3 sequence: CASSVKVRDRGDNEQFF. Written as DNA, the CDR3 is TGTGCCAGCAGCGTAAAGGTTAGGGACAGGGGCGACAATGAGCAGTTCTTC.

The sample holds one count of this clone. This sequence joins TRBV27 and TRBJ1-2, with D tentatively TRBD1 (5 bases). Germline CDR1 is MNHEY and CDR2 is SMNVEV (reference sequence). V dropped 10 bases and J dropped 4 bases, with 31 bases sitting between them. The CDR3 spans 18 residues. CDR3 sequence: CATFSRVGWGRASYGYTF. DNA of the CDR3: TGTGCCACCTTCTCAAGGGTTGGCTGGGGCAGGGCGAGCTATGGCTACACCTTC.

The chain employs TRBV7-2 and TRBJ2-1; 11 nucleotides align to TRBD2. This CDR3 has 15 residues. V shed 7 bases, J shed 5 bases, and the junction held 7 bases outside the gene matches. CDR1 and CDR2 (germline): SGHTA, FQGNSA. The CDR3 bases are TGTGCCAGCAATAACATAGCGGGGGGGAACAATGAGCAGTTCTTC. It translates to CASNNIAGGNNEQFF.

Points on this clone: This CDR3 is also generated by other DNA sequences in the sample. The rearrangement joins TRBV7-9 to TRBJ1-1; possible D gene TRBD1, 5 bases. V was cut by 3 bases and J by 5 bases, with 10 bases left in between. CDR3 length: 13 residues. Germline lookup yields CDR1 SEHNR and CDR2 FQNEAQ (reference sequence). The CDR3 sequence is CASSFGGETEAFF. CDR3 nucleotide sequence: TGTGCCAGCAGCTTTGGGGGGGAGACTGAAGCTTTCTTT.

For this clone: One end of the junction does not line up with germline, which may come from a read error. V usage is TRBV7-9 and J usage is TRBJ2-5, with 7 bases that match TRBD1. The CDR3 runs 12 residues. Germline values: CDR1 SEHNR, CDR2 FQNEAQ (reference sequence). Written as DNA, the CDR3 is TGTGCCAGCAGCGTAGAGGACAGGTTCAGTGACTTC. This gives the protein CASSVEDRFSDF. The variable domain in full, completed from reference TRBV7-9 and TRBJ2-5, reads DTGVSQNPRHKITKRGQNVTFRCDPISEHNRLYWYRQTLGQGPEFLTYFQNEAQLEKSRLLSDRFSAERPKGSFSTLEIQRTEQGDSAMYLCASSVEDRFSDFGPGTRLLVL.

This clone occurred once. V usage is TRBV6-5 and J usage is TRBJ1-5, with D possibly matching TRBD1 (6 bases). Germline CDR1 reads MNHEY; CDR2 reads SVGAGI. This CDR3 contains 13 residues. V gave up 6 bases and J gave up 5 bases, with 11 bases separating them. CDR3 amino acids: CASRTGHHQPQHF. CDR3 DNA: TGTGCCAGCAGAACAGGGCATCATCAGCCCCAGCATTTT.

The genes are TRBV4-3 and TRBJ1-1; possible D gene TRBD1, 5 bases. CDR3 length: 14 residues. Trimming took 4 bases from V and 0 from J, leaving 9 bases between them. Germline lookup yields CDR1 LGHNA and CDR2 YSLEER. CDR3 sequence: CASSPGTVNTEAFF. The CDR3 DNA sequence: TGCGCCAGCAGCCCCGGGACTGTGAACACTGAAGCTTTCTTT.

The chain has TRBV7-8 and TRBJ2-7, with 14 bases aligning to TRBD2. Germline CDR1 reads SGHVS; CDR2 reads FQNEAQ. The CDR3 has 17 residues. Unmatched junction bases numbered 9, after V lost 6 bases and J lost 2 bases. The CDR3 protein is CASRETSGGALPYEQYF. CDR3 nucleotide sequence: TGTGCCAGCAGGGAGACTAGCGGGGGGGCCCTACCCTACGAGCAGTACTTC.